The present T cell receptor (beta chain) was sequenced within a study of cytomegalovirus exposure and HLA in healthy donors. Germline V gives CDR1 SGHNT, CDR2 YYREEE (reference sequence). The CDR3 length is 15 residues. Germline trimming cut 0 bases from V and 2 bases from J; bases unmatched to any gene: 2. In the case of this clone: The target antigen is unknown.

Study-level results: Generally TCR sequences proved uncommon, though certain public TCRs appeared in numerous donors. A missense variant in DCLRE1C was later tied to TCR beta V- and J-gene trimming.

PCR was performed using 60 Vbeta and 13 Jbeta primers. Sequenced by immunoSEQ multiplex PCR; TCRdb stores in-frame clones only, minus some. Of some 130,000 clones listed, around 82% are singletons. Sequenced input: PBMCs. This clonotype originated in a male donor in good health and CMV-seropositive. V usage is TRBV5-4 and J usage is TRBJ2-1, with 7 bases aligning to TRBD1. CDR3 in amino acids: CASSLDRGPYNEQFF. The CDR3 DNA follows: TGTGCCAGCAGCTTGGACAGGGGCCCCTACAATGAGCAGTTCTTC.